A single TCR beta chain is shown here with its context. This clonotype was counted once. Its antigen is still unknown. Base quality data are lacking; no much larger clone is found one base away. A single read counts as weak evidence. The entry originates in a study of vaccination and CD4 T cells after COVID-19 (dated by TCRdb to 2021 to 2024). Broadly, across the study: In the convalescent cohort there were six males and four females, among whom were two Hispanic individuals, seven Caucasians, two Asians and one multiracial person. The cultures were stimulated with overlapping spike peptide pools from SARS-CoV-2 and from the common cold coronaviruses HCoV-NL63, HCoV-OC43 and HCoV-229E. Post-COVID blood samples from convalescent patients were collected a median of around 100 days after diagnosis, with a range of about 30 to 170 days. The spike-specific CD4+ TCR repertoire was compared before and after mRNA vaccination in fewer than eleven COVID-19 convalescent patients and a few infection-naive healthy vaccine recipients. Post-vaccine blood samples were collected a median of about 72 days after the second vaccine dose, ranging from roughly 12 to 250 days. Control cultures received a CEFX viral epitope pool as the positive control, an HIV-1 Nef peptide pool as the negative control, or no peptide. Participants got two doses of the Pfizer-BioNTech BNT162b2 vaccine (n=8) or two doses of the Moderna mRNA-1273 vaccine (n=2). The research as a whole found: The study included relatively few convalescent patients and did not analyze early timepoints after natural infection. Of the vaccine-specific clones found in convalescent patients, nearly all (304 of 307) were mono-reactive for SARS-CoV-2 spike instead of being cross-reactive with common cold coronaviruses. The median number of SARS-CoV-2-reactive clonotypes rose from 20 to 25 after infection to approximately 41 after vaccination, but the change was not significant. In convalescent patients, a median 86.3% of post-vaccine SARS-CoV-2-reactive clones were detected only after vaccination, and vaccine-specific priming was suggested by this finding.

The label giving this sample's treatment or condition can be read as: approximately 9-day PBMC culture with coronavirus spike peptide pools or control peptides (ViraFEST assay). To expand antigen-specific T cells with peptide pools and then pick out the expanded clonotypes through TCR sequencing, the study relied on the ViraFEST assay. Negative nucleocapsid antibody tests before and after vaccination confirmed that the healthy vaccine recipients had no prior SARS-CoV-2 infection. About 2 million PBMCs per well were cultured in IMDM with roughly 5% human AB serum and roughly 9.3 IU/ml IL-2, plus 10 ug/ml peptide pools. On days 3 and 7, half of the culture medium was replaced with fresh IL-2-containing medium. After approximately 11 days of culture, CD4+ T cells were isolated by negative selection with the EasySep CD4+ T cell isolation kit. Ficoll-Paque Plus gradient centrifugation was used to isolate PBMCs from whole blood, and the isolated PBMCs were then either used fresh or cryopreserved at -140C. Triplicate wells were generally used for each culture condition.

CDR1 and CDR2, per the germline V gene, are SGHTA and FQGNSA. The germline V and J ends show losses of 5 bases and 1 base respectively, and no gene match explains 4 bases of the junction. Measured from the cysteine to the phenylalanine, the CDR3 is 14 residues long. Only the CDR3 DNA is retained, 42 bases long and in frame from the first base. The protocol used for the library was PCR. DNA from cultured CD4+ T cells was subjected to TCR sequencing with the Oncomine TCR Beta short-read assay at the Johns Hopkins FTIC core. The QIAamp micro DNA kit was used to extract genomic DNA from the cultured CD4+ T cells. Oncomine TCR Beta libraries from cultured CD4+ T cells were pooled with unique dual indexes and sequenced on an Illumina iSeq 100. The published analysis was carried out like this. Non-productive sequences were removed, and CDR3s that did not start with C, did not end with F or W, or were shorter than 7 amino acids were discarded. The MANAFEST web application was used to identify antigen-specific clonotypes by comparing peptide-stimulated wells against reference wells and other culture wells. An FDR below 0.05, an odds ratio above 5, and a productive frequency above 0.1% in at least two of three replicate wells were required for clones to be considered positive. A clonotype counted as cross-reactive if it showed significant expansion both in the SARS-CoV-2 spike wells and in at least one common cold coronavirus spike condition. CDR3 homology was assessed with Levenshtein distances (stringdist) and unrooted phylogenetic trees (ape) in R version 3.6.1. TCRdb applied fastp at Q25 and MiXCR to the public reads, then kept only in-frame beta chains. Merged by CDR3 protein, the rows form single entries marked with the most common genes and DNA. These V and J calls originate from TCRdb's pipeline instead of the authors' own analysis. The sample table lists some 25,000 distinct CDR3 sequences, 67% of them with a count of one. The ten largest clones capture about a fifth of the sample.

Sequenced here: CD4+ T cells from blood, cultured in vitro, sampled after SARS-CoV-2 vaccination. The chain employs TRBV7-2 and TRBJ1-1; 7 bases in between match TRBD1. The sequence was collected from a human donor who received a COVID-19 vaccine. Here the CDR3 is given as CASSPRTGNTEAFF. The nucleotide sequence reads as follows: TGTGCCAGCAGCCCCCGGACAGGGAACACTGAAGCTTTCTTT.